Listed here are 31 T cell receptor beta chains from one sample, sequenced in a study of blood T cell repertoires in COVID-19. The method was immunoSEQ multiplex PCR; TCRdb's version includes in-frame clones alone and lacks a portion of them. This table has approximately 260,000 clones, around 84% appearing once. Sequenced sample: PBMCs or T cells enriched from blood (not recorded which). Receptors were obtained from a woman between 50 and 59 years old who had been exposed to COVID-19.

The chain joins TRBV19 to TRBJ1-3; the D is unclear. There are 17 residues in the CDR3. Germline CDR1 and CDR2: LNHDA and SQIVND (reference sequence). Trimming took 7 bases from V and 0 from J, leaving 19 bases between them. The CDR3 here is CASTPKQRRGSGNTIYF. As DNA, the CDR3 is TGTGCCAGTACCCCTAAACAAAGGAGAGGCTCTGGAAACACCATATATTTT. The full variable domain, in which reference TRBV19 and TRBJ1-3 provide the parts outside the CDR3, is DGGITQSPKYLFRKEGQNVTLSCEQNLNHDAMYWYRQDPGQGLRLIYYSQIVNDFQKGDIAEGYSVSREKKESFPLTVTSAQKNPTAFYLCASTPKQRRGSGNTIYFGEGSWLTVV.

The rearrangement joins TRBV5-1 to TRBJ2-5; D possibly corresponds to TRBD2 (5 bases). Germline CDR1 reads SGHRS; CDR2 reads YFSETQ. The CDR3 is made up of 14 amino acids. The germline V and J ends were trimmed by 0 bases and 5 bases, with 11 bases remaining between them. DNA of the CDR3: TGCGCCAGCAGCTTGGTTGAGGGTTCGGAGACCCAGTACTTC. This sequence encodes CASSLVEGSETQYF.

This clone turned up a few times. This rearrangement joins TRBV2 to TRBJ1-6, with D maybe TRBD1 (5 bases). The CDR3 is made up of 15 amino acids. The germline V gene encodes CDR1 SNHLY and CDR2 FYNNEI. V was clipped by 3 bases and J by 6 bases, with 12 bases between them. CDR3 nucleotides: TGTGCCAGCAGTGACATCGGGGGGGGTAATTCACCCCTCCACTTT. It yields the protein CASSDIGGGNSPLHF.

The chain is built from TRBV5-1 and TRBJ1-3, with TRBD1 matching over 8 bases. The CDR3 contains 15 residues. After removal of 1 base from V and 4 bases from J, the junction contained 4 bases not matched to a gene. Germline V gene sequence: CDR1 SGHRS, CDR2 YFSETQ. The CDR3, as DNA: TGCGCCAGCAGCTTGTCAGGGGGCGCAGGAAACACCATATATTTT. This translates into CASSLSGGAGNTIYF.

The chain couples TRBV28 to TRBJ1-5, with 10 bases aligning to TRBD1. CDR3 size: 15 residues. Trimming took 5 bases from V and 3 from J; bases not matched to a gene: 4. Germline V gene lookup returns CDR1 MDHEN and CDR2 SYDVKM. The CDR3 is CASSGDRGLNQPQHF. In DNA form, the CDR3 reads TGTGCCAGCAGTGGCGACAGGGGGCTCAATCAGCCCCAGCATTTT.

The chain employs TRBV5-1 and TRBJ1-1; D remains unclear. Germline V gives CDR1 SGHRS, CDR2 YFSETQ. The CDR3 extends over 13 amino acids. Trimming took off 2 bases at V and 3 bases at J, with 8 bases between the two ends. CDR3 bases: TGCGCCAGCAGCTTAGACGGGTACACTGAAGCTTTCTTT. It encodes CASSLDGYTEAFF.

CDR3 amino acids: CASSEHWVKDREKLFF. Written as DNA, the CDR3 is TGTGCCAGCAGTGAGCATTGGGTAAAGGACAGGGAAAAACTGTTTTTT. The chain couples TRBV2 to TRBJ1-4; 7 bases map to TRBD1. Losses at the gene ends were 3 bases for V and 8 bases for J; bases not matched to a gene: 12. The germline gives CDR1 SNHLY, CDR2 FYNNEI. The CDR3 is made up of 16 amino acids.

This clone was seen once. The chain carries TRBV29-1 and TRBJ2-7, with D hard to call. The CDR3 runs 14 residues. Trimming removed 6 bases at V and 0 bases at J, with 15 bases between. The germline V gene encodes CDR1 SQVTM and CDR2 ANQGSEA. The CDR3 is CSVLPRLSSYEQYF. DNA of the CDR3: TGCAGCGTCCTACCCCGGTTGAGCTCCTACGAGCAGTACTTC.

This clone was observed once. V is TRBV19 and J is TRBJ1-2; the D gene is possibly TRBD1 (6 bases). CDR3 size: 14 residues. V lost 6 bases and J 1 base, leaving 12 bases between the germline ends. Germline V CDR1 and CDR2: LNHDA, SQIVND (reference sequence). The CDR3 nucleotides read TGTGCCAGTAGCCCAGGGGACCTTAACTATGGCTACACCTTC. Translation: CASSPGDLNYGYTF.

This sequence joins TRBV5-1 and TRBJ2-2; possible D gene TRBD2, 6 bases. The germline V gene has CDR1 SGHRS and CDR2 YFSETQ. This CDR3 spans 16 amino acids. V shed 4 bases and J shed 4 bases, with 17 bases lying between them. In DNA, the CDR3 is TGCGCCAGCAGCCCCGGAGGAGGGGACGGCACCGGGGAGCTGTTTTTT. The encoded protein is CASSPGGGDGTGELFF.

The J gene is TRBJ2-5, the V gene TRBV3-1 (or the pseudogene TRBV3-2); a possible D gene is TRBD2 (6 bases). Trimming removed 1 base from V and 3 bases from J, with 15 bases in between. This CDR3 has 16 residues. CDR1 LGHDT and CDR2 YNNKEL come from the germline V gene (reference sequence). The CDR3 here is CASSQGVGRGEETQYF. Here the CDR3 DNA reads TGTGCCAGCAGCCAAGGTGTAGGGCGGGGCGAAGAGACCCAGTACTTC.

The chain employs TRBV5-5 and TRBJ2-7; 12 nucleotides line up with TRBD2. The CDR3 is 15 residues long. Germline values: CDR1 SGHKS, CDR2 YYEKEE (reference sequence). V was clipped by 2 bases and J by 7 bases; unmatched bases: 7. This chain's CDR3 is CASSFRLAGAYEQYF. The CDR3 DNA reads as TGTGCCAGCAGCTTCCGACTAGCGGGGGCGTATGAGCAGTACTTC.

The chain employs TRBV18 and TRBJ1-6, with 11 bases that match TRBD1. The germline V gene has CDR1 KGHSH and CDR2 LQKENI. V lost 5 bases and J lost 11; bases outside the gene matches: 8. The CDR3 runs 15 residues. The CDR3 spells CASSSGQGDGAPLHF. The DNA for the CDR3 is TGTGCCAGCTCATCGGGACAGGGGGATGGGGCACCCCTCCACTTT.

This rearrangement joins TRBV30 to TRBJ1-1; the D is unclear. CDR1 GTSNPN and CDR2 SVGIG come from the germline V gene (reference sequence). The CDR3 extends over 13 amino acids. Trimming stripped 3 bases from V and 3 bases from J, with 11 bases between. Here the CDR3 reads CAWRLRRDTEAFF. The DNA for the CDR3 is TGTGCCTGGAGGTTAAGGCGGGACACTGAAGCTTTCTTT.

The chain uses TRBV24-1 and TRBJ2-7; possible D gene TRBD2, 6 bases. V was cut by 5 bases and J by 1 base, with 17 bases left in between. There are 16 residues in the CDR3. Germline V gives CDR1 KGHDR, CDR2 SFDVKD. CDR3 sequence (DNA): TGTGCCACCAGTGTCTCTGGGAGGAGGGTGTCCTACGAGCAGTACTTC. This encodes CATSVSGRRVSYEQYF.

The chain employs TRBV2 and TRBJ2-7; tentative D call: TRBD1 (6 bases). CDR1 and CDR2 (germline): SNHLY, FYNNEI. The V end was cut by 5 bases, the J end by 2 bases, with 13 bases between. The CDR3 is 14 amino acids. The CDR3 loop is CASSSRDITYEQYF. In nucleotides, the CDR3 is TGTGCCAGCAGTAGCCGGGACATAACCTACGAGCAGTACTTC.

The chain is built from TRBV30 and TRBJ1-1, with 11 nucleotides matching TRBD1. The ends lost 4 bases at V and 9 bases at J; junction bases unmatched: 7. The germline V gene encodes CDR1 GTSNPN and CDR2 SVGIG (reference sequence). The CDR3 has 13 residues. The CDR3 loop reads CAWMGQGVSKAFF. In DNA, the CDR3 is TGTGCCTGGATGGGACAGGGGGTATCCAAAGCTTTCTTT. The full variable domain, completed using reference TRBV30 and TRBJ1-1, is SQTIHQWPATLVQPVGSPLSLECTVEGTSNPNLYWYRQAAGRGLQLLFYSVGIGQISSEVPQNLSASRPQDRQFILSSKKLLLSDSGFYLCAWMGQGVSKAFFGQGTRLTVV.

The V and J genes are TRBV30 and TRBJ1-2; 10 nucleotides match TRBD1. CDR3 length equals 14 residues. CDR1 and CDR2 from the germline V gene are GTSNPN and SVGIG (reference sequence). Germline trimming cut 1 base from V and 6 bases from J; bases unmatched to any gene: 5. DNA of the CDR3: TGTGCCTGGAGTGGCGGACAGGGGGGGGATGGCTACACCTTC. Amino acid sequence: CAWSGGQGGDGYTF.

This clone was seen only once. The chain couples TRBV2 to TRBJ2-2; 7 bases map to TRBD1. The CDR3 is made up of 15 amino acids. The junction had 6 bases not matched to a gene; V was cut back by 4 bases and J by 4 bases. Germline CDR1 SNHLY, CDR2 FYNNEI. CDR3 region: CASSGEGAGTGELFF. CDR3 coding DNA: TGTGCCAGCAGTGGAGAGGGGGCTGGCACCGGGGAGCTGTTTTTT.

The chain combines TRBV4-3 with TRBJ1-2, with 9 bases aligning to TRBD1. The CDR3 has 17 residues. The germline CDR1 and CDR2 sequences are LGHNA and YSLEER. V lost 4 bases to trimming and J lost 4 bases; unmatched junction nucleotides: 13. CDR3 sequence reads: CASSRGGGQGLLYGYTF. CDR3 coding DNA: TGCGCCAGCAGCCGCGGGGGCGGACAGGGGCTACTCTATGGCTACACCTTC.

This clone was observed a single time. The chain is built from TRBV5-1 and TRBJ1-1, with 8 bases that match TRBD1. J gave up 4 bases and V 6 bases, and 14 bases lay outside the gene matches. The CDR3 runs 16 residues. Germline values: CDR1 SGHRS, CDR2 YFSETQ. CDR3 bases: TGCGCCAGCACCATCCAGGGACAGGTTGGGAGCACTGAAGCTTTCTTT. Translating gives CASTIQGQVGSTEAFF.

The CDR3 region is CASSVTEETQYF. The CDR3 coding sequence is TGTGCCAGCAGCGTCACAGAAGAGACCCAGTACTTC. V is TRBV9 and J is TRBJ2-5; D is undetermined. The CDR3 is made up of 12 amino acids. Germline assignment: CDR1 SGDLS and CDR2 YYNGEE. The V gene lost 2 bases and the J gene lost 3 bases, with 5 bases spanning the gap. Looking up the rest from reference TRBV9 and TRBJ2-5 gives the full variable domain: DSGVTQTPKHLITATGQRVTLRCSPRSGDLSVYWYQQSLDQGLQFLIQYYNGEERAKGNILERFSAQQFPDLHSELNLSSLELGDSALYFCASSVTEETQYFGPGTRLLVL.

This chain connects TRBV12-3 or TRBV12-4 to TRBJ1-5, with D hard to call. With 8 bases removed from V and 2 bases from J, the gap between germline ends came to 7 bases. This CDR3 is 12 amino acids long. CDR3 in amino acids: CASSLGNQPQHF. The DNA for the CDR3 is TGTGCCAGCTCTCTAGGCAATCAGCCCCAGCATTTT.

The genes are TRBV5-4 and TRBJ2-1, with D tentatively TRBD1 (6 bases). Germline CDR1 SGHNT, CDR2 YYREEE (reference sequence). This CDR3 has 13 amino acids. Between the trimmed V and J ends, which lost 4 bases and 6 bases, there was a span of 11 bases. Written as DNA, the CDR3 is TGTGCCAGCAGCCCACAGGGATTCAATGAGCAGTTCTTC. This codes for CASSPQGFNEQFF.

The CDR3 DNA sequence: TGTGCCAGCAGCCCCGCGTTGGGGGGAGAAAACCGGGCTGGCTACACCTTC. Its protein product is CASSPALGGENRAGYTF. The chain is built from TRBV11-2 and TRBJ1-2, with a weak D call TRBD1 (5 bases). This CDR3 has 17 amino acids. Trimming removed 5 bases from V and 7 bases from J, with 26 bases in between. CDR1 is SGHAT, CDR2 FQNNGV, per germline.

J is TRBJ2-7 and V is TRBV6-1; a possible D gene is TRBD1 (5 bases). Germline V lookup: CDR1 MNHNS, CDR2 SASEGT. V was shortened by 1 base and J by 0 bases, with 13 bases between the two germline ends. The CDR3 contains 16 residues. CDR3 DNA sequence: TGTGCCAGCAGTGAAGTGGGGCCCGGGTACTCCTACGAGCAGTACTTC. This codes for CASSEVGPGYSYEQYF.

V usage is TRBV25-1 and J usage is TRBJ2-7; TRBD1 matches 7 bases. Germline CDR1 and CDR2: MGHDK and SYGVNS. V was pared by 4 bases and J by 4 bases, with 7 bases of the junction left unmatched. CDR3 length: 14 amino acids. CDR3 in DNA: TGTGCCAGCAGTGGAAGAGGACAGGCTTACGAGCAGTACTTC. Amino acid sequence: CASSGRGQAYEQYF.

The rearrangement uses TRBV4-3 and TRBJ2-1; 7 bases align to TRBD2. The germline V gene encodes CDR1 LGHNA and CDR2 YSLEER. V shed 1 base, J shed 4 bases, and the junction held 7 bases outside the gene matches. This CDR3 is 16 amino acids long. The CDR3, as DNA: TGCGCCAGCAGCCAAGCGGTAGGAGCGGGGTACAATGAGCAGTTCTTC. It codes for CASSQAVGAGYNEQFF.

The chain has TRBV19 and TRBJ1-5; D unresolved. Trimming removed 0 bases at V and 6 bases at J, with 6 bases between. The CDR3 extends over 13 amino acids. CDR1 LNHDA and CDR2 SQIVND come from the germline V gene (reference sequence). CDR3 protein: CASSIDSSQPQHF. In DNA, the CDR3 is TGTGCCAGTAGTATAGATAGTAGTCAGCCCCAGCATTTT.

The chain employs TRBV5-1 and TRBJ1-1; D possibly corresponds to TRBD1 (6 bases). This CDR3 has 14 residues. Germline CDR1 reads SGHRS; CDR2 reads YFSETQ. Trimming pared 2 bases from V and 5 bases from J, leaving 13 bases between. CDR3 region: CASSLQGHSTEAFF. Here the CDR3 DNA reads TGCGCCAGCAGCTTACAGGGTCATAGTACTGAAGCTTTCTTT.

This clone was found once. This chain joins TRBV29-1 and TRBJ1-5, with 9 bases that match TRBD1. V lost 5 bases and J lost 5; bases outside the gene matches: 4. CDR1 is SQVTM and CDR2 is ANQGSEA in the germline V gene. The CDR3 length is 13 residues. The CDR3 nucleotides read TGCAGCGTTTTCACAGGGGGCGATCAGCCCCAGCATTTT. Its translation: CSVFTGGDQPQHF.